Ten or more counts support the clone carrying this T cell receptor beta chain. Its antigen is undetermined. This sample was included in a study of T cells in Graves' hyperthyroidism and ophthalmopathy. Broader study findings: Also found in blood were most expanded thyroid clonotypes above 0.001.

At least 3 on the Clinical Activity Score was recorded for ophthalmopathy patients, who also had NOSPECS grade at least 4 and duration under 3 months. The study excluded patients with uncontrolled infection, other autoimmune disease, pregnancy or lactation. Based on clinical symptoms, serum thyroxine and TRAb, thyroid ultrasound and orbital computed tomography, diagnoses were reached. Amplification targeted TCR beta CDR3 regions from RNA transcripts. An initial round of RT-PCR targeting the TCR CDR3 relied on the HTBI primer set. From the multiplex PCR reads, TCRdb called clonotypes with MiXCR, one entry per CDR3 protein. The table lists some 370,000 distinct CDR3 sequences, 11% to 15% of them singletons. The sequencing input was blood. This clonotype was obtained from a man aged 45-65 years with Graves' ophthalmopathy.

Here the CDR3 DNA reads TGTGCCAGCAGTCCTGACTGGACCCCCACAGATACGCAGTATTTT. It is translated as CASSPDWTPTDTQYF. The chain has TRBV2 and TRBJ2-3; no clear D. The CDR3 sequence is 15 residues long. Trimming pared 5 bases from V and 2 bases from J, leaving 14 bases between. Germline V gives CDR1 SNHLY, CDR2 FYNNEI.